These 30 T cell receptor beta chains were sequenced from one sample in a study of identical twins. Each CDR3 protein gets one entry after TCRdb re-called the 5' RACE reads with MiXCR. The table records 450,000 or so distinct CDR3 sequences, 11% to 15% of them present only once. The same sample was also studied in work on yellow fever vaccine responses in identical twins.

Sequenced: CD4+ T cells sorted from blood. These receptors originate from a young woman in good health.

This clonotype showed up many times. CDR3 loop: CASKLSGTYNEQFF. The CDR3 coding sequence is TGCGCCAGCAAATTAAGCGGGACCTACAATGAGCAGTTCTTC. The chain joins TRBV5-1 to TRBJ2-1; 7 bases map to TRBD2. There are 14 residues in the CDR3. CDR1 is SGHRS and CDR2 is YFSETQ in the germline V gene. With 6 bases clipped from V and 2 bases from J, the junction kept 5 bases outside the gene matches.

The table lists this clonotype with a few counts. The V call is TRBV6-1, the J call TRBJ2-7; maybe TRBD2 (5 bases). This CDR3 has 15 amino acids. V gave up 5 bases and J gave up 0 bases, with 14 bases separating them. Germline CDR1 is MNHNS and CDR2 is SASEGT. CDR3 nucleotides: TGTGCCAGCAGTCGGAAACTAGTCGACTCCTACGAGCAGTACTTC. Translating gives CASSRKLVDSYEQYF.

The chain joins TRBV7-2 to TRBJ2-5, with 8 positions matching TRBD1. Germline CDR1 SGHTA, CDR2 FQGNSA. Unmatched junction bases numbered 5, after V lost 4 bases and J lost 1 base. The CDR3 runs 15 residues. The CDR3 loop reads CASSYRTGPQETQYF. The CDR3 DNA is TGTGCCAGCAGCTATAGGACAGGGCCCCAAGAGACCCAGTACTTC.

The sample holds many counts of this clonotype. The chain carries TRBV29-1 and TRBJ1-4; D unclear. This CDR3 is 13 amino acids long. CDR1 SQVTM and CDR2 ANQGSEA come from the germline V gene. Trimming left V 0 bases short and J 6 bases short, with 8 bases between. This CDR3 reads CSVEDRYDEKLFF. In DNA form, the CDR3 reads TGCAGCGTTGAAGATCGATATGATGAAAAACTGTTTTTT.

This clonotype has only a few counts. The rearrangement uses TRBV9 and TRBJ1-2; 7 bases match TRBD1. V shed 0 bases and J 4 bases; nucleotides not matched to a gene: 3. The CDR3 contains 14 residues. The germline CDR1 and CDR2 sequences are SGDLS and YYNGEE. The DNA for the CDR3 is TGTGCCAGCAGCGTAGTGCCAGGGGGCTATGGCTACACCTTC. Amino acid sequence: CASSVVPGGYGYTF.

This clonotype was seen only a few times. V gene TRBV20-1 combines with J gene TRBJ2-3; no clear D gene. The CDR3 has 11 residues. CDR1 is DFQATT, CDR2 SNEGSKA, per germline (reference sequence). The CDR3 sequence: CSAPIADTQYF. The CDR3 nucleotides read TGCAGCGCGCCTATAGCAGATACGCAGTATTTT.

This clonotype was seen more than once but under ten times. The chain carries TRBV15 and TRBJ2-5, with D tentatively TRBD1 (6 bases). Germline loops: CDR1 LNHNV, CDR2 YYDKDF (reference sequence). The length of the CDR3 is 20 residues. Trimming took 6 bases from V and 0 from J, leaving 29 bases between them. The DNA for the CDR3 is TGTGCCACCAGTAAGAGAGGGGCAGGGGCCTCCGCTCCGTACCAAGAGACCCAGTACTTC. It yields the protein CATSKRGAGASAPYQETQYF.

This clonotype came up a few times. The V gene is TRBV12-3 or TRBV12-4, the J gene TRBJ1-1; no firm D call. The ends were cut back, 2 bases at V and 4 bases at J, with 14 bases in the middle. The CDR3 consists of 15 residues. As DNA, the CDR3 is TGTGCCAGCAGTTTACGCCGGAGTGCGGTCACTGAAGCTTTCTTT. This encodes CASSLRRSAVTEAFF.

The chain couples TRBV7-2 to TRBJ2-7, with D perhaps TRBD2 (6 bases). This CDR3 spans 14 amino acids. CDR1 and CDR2 (germline): SGHTA, FQGNSA. The V and J ends lost 1 base and 2 bases respectively, with 9 bases between them. CDR3 protein: CASSLVRGTYEQYF. CDR3 coding DNA: TGTGCCAGCAGCTTAGTGCGGGGCACCTACGAGCAGTACTTC.

This clonotype occurred a few times. The chain combines TRBV5-1 with TRBJ2-1; 7 bases agree with TRBD1. Germline lookup yields CDR1 SGHRS and CDR2 YFSETQ. The CDR3 sequence is 23 residues long. Losses at the gene ends were 4 bases for V and 7 bases for J; bases not matched to a gene: 35. The CDR3 region has the DNA TGCGCCAGCAGCCGCCTGACCTTAGCTCCGGGACAGCCGCATCCCCAAAGGGGGAATGAGCAGTTCTTC. Protein: CASSRLTLAPGQPHPQRGNEQFF.

The chain recombines TRBV2 with TRBJ2-7, with a tentative D call TRBD1 (6 bases). The V gene's germline CDR1 is SNHLY and CDR2 FYNNEI. The CDR3 has 15 residues. The V gene lost 0 bases and the J gene lost 3 bases, with 12 bases spanning the gap. CDR3 coding DNA: TGTGCCAGCAGTGAAGCGCGACAGGTATTCTACGAGCAGTACTTC. Translated: CASSEARQVFYEQYF.

This clonotype was counted only a few times. The V and J genes are TRBV25-1 and TRBJ2-7; the D gene is possibly TRBD1 (6 bases). This CDR3 region has 16 residues. Trimming removed 6 bases from V and 0 bases from J, with 18 bases in between. Germline V gene data show CDR1 as MGHDK and CDR2 as SYGVNS. The CDR3 loop is CASSDNTGILSYEQYF. As DNA, the CDR3 is TGTGCCAGCAGCGATAACACAGGGATTCTCTCCTACGAGCAGTACTTC.

V usage is TRBV29-1 and J usage is TRBJ2-5; D is unresolved. The CDR3 loop spans 12 amino acids. V was trimmed by 1 base and J by 5 bases, leaving 8 bases between them. CDR1 SQVTM and CDR2 ANQGSEA come from the germline V gene. CDR3 DNA sequence: TGCAGCGTTGAAGGCCTACAGGAGACCCAGTACTTC. Translating it yields CSVEGLQETQYF.

V is TRBV12-3 or TRBV12-4 and J is TRBJ2-1; unclear D gene. The CDR3 is 16 residues long. V was shortened by 0 bases and J by 2 bases, with 11 bases between the two germline ends. The CDR3 DNA reads as TGTGCCAGCAGTTTAGCGTCAGAACGACCCTACAATGAGCAGTTCTTC. Translation: CASSLASERPYNEQFF.

This clonotype showed up many times. This sequence joins TRBV6-2 or TRBV6-3 and TRBJ1-3; D remains ambiguous. Per germline, CDR1 MNHEY and CDR2 SVGEGT. The CDR3 consists of 14 residues. V lost 7 bases to trimming and J lost 0 bases, with 10 bases between them. CDR3 sequence: CASTTELSGNTIYF. DNA of the CDR3: TGTGCCAGCACGACGGAACTCTCTGGAAACACCATATATTTT.

This clonotype occurred a few times. The gene calls are TRBV12-5 and TRBJ1-3; D is unclear. Germline-derived CDR1 and CDR2 are LGHNT and FRNRAP. This CDR3 has 14 amino acids. V was cut by 10 bases and J by 0 bases, with 13 bases left in between. The DNA of the CDR3 is TGTGCTACCCTCCCCCACTTCTCTGGAAACACCATATATTTT. Translation gives CATLPHFSGNTIYF.

This clonotype was detected only a few times. The genes are TRBV27 and TRBJ1-2; 11 bases map to TRBD1. The CDR3 loop spans 16 amino acids. Germline CDR1 reads MNHEY; CDR2 reads SMNVEV (reference sequence). V was pared by 4 bases and J by 5 bases, with 9 bases of the junction left unmatched. CDR3 DNA: TGTGCCAGCAGTTCAAGACCGGGACAGGGGGTGTATGGCTACACCTTC. Residues: CASSSRPGQGVYGYTF.

This clonotype was observed a handful of times. This chain uses TRBV7-2 with TRBJ2-1; 7 bases match TRBD2. CDR3 length equals 14 residues. Trimming at V came to 5 bases and at J to 7 bases, leaving 8 bases not matched to a gene. Germline CDR1 and CDR2: SGHTA and FQGNSA. CDR3 in amino acids: CASSRTSNYNEQFF. DNA for the CDR3: TGTGCCAGCAGCCGGACTAGTAATTATAATGAGCAGTTCTTC.

V and J are TRBV5-1 and TRBJ2-2; 8 bases fit TRBD2. Germline lookup yields CDR1 SGHRS and CDR2 YFSETQ. The V gene end was trimmed by 4 bases and the J gene end by 4 bases; junction bases not matched to a gene: 9. The CDR3 runs 16 residues. The CDR3 loop reads CASSTRPGGLTGELFF. DNA for the CDR3: TGCGCCAGCAGCACCCGCCCGGGGGGGCTCACCGGGGAGCTGTTTTTT.

The chain uses TRBV5-1 and TRBJ2-7; 10 bases line up with TRBD2. The CDR3 is made up of 15 amino acids. The germline CDR1 and CDR2 sequences are SGHRS and YFSETQ. J lost 5 bases, V lost 0 bases, and 5 bases had no gene match. The DNA for the CDR3 is TGCGCCAGCAGCTTGGAGTCTAGCGGGGGTAACGAGCAGTACTTC. Translating gives CASSLESSGGNEQYF.

There are a few counts of this clonotype. CDR3 nucleotide sequence: TGTGCCAGCAGCCAAGATCCTTGGGGGCGAAGGGACACTGAAGCTTTCTTT. It yields the protein CASSQDPWGRRDTEAFF. This sequence joins TRBV3-1 and TRBJ1-1, with D possibly being TRBD1 (6 bases). Germline CDR1 and CDR2: LGHDT and YNNKEL (reference sequence). V lost 0 bases to trimming and J lost 3 bases, with 17 bases between them. The CDR3 spans 17 residues.

This clonotype occurred a few times. V is TRBV7-9 and J is TRBJ2-3; the D is unclear. The CDR3 runs 15 residues. With 7 bases removed from V and 0 bases from J, the gap between germline ends came to 14 bases. Per the germline V gene, CDR1 is SEHNR and CDR2 is FQNEAQ (reference sequence). The CDR3 spells CASTEARSSTDTQYF. Here the CDR3 DNA reads TGTGCCAGCACCGAAGCCCGATCTAGCACAGATACGCAGTATTTT.

This sequence joins TRBV9 and TRBJ2-7, with D unclear. V was pared by 0 bases and J by 6 bases, with 10 bases between. Looked up from germline, CDR1 is SGDLS and CDR2 is YYNGEE. The CDR3 runs 13 residues. The CDR3 spells CASSVDPASEQYF. CDR3 sequence (DNA): TGTGCCAGCAGCGTAGACCCCGCTAGCGAGCAGTACTTC.

The V call is TRBV7-9, the J call TRBJ1-5; a possible D gene is TRBD1 (6 bases). Germline values: CDR1 SEHNR, CDR2 FQNEAQ (reference sequence). The CDR3 totals 17 residues. V was cut by 1 base and J by 2 bases, with 15 bases left in between. The chain's CDR3 is CASSLGTGTKGNQPQHF. In nucleotides, the CDR3 is TGTGCCAGCAGCTTAGGGACCGGGACAAAAGGCAATCAGCCCCAGCATTTT.

The chain combines TRBV28 with TRBJ1-1; the D gene is possibly TRBD1 (5 bases). The germline V gene encodes CDR1 MDHEN and CDR2 SYDVKM. The CDR3 is made up of 14 amino acids. Deletions cut 3 bases from V and 1 base from J, with 9 bases between. The DNA for the CDR3 is TGTGCCAGCAGTTTCAGGGTACGGAACACTGAAGCTTTCTTT. Translating it yields CASSFRVRNTEAFF.

The table lists this clonotype with many counts. The chain couples TRBV24-1 to TRBJ2-5, with 8 bases lining up with TRBD1. The trim removed 4 bases at V and 1 base at J, leaving 13 bases unmatched. Germline assignment: CDR1 KGHDR and CDR2 SFDVKD. This CDR3 has 18 residues. CDR3 in amino acids: CATSEPQKDRVGQETQYF. The CDR3 DNA reads TGTGCCACCAGTGAACCCCAGAAGGACAGGGTAGGCCAAGAGACCCAGTACTTC.

This clonotype was seen just once. V and J are TRBV6-2 or TRBV6-3 and TRBJ2-1, with TRBD1 matching 9 bases. The germline V gene has CDR1 MNHEY and CDR2 SVGEGT. V lost 5 bases to trimming and J lost 9 bases; unmatched junction nucleotides: 5. The CDR3 extends over 13 amino acids. CDR3 sequence: CASSTGTGIEQFF. The DNA for the CDR3 is TGTGCCAGCAGTACCGGGACAGGGATTGAGCAGTTCTTC.

Regarding this clonotype: The germline gene is not matched at one end of the junction; a read error may be the cause. This chain links TRBV20-1 with TRBJ2-3; possible D gene TRBD2, 6 bases. Germline CDR1 DFQATT, CDR2 SNEGSKA (reference sequence). CDR3 size: 17 residues. As DNA, the CDR3 is TGCTGTGCTATCCCCTTAGGTCGGGGCGGGGTCACAGATACGCAGTATTTT. Protein sequence: CCAIPLGRGGVTDTQYF.

A few counts support this clonotype. The J gene is TRBJ2-3, the V gene TRBV5-1; the match to TRBD2 covers 7 bases. V was pared by 5 bases and J by 3 bases, with 9 bases of the junction left unmatched. Germline V gene data show CDR1 as SGHRS and CDR2 as YFSETQ. The CDR3 totals 15 residues. The CDR3 DNA reads TGCGCCAGCAGATTGAGGCGGGGGAGTACAGATACGCAGTATTTT. This codes for CASRLRRGSTDTQYF.

This chain uses TRBV3-1 with TRBJ2-7; the D is unclear. With 4 bases removed from V and 6 bases from J, the gap between germline ends came to 13 bases. Germline loops: CDR1 LGHDT, CDR2 YNNKEL (reference sequence). The CDR3 is 13 residues long. DNA for the CDR3: TGTGCCAGCAGCCTCCTCGCGGCTGCCGAGCAGTACTTC. Residues: CASSLLAAAEQYF.